A single sample is the source of the 26 T cell receptor beta chains below, sequenced in a study of OX40 agonist ivuxolimab in advanced cancers. The method was immunoSEQ multiplex PCR; TCRdb's version includes in-frame clones alone and lacks a portion of them. The profile shows 69,000 or so clones, approximately 89% of them singletons. Sequencing was performed on CD4+ or CD8+ T cells sorted from blood, taken in a trial of the OX40 agonist ivuxolimab. Every receptor here comes from an adult with an advanced solid tumor such as melanoma, head and neck, liver or kidney cancer.

The chain links TRBV9 to TRBJ2-5; 8 bases are shared with TRBD1. This CDR3 is built from 15 residues. The ends lost 2 bases at V and 5 bases at J; junction bases unmatched: 8. The germline CDR1 and CDR2 sequences are SGDLS and YYNGEE. The chain's CDR3 is CASSVRAGGPETQYF. The CDR3 DNA sequence: TGTGCCAGCAGCGTTAGGGCAGGGGGCCCGGAGACCCAGTACTTC.

The CDR3 DNA reads as TGCGCCAGCAGCCAAGACCCAGGTCGGGGAGCGGCTTTCTTT. Protein: CASSQDPGRGAAFF. The chain recombines TRBV4-1 with TRBJ1-1; the D is unclear. The CDR3 contains 14 residues. The germline V gene encodes CDR1 MGHRA and CDR2 YSYEKL. The V gene lost 0 bases and the J gene lost 11 bases, with 16 bases spanning the gap.

The chain joins TRBV5-8 to TRBJ2-3, with D possibly TRBD1 on 6 matching bases. V lost 6 bases, J lost 2 bases, and 16 bases lay in between. Germline V gene data show CDR1 as SGHTS and CDR2 as YDEGEE. CDR3 length: 15 residues. The DNA for the CDR3 is TGTGCCAGCACCCCAGGGGTGGGCGTCACAGATACGCAGTATTTT. This codes for CASTPGVGVTDTQYF.

The CDR3 nucleotides are TGTGCCAGCTCACCATTCGCTGCGCAACTAGCCAAAAACATTCAGTACTTC. It is translated as CASSPFAAQLAKNIQYF. This chain connects TRBV18 to TRBJ2-4; D is ambiguous. Germline V gives CDR1 KGHSH, CDR2 LQKENI. Trimming shortened V by 2 bases and J by 0 bases, and 14 bases separated the two germline ends. The CDR3 sequence is 17 residues long.

The V and J genes are TRBV19 and TRBJ1-6; 7 bases map to TRBD1. Unmatched junction bases numbered 6, after V lost 3 bases and J lost 7 bases. Germline CDR1 LNHDA, CDR2 SQIVND (reference sequence). This CDR3 region has 15 residues. The DNA of the CDR3 is TGTGCCAGTAGTATCCAGGGGGGATTGAATTCACCCCTCCACTTT. It encodes CASSIQGGLNSPLHF.

V and J are TRBV4-2 and TRBJ2-5, with TRBD1 identical over 7 bases. The J call may be wrong; the DNA end is better matched by TRBJ2-7. CDR1 is LGHNA, CDR2 YNFKEQ, per germline. This CDR3 has 15 residues. The CDR3 sequence: CASSQITGDTYEQYF. The CDR3 bases are TGTGCCAGCAGCCAGATAACAGGGGATACGTACGAGCAGTACTTC.

This chain connects TRBV11-2 to TRBJ2-5; TRBD2 matches 9 bases. The CDR3 sequence is 13 residues long. V was pared by 8 bases and J by 7 bases, with 8 bases of the junction left unmatched. Germline V gene lookup returns CDR1 SGHAT and CDR2 FQNNGV. Here the CDR3 reads CASGLAGAATQYF. CDR3 sequence (DNA): TGTGCCAGCGGGTTAGCGGGGGCTGCGACCCAGTACTTC.

The rearrangement joins TRBV10-1 to TRBJ2-1; D is unresolved. V dropped 0 bases and J dropped 0 bases, with 9 bases sitting between them. The CDR3 contains 16 residues. CDR1 and CDR2 from the germline V gene are WNHNN and SYGVQD (reference sequence). CDR3 residues: CASSESVLSSYNEQFF. In DNA form, the CDR3 reads TGCGCCAGCAGTGAGTCGGTCCTCAGCTCCTACAATGAGCAGTTCTTC.

The CDR3 region has the DNA TGTGCCAGCAGCCAACCTGGCGGGGGGGAATACAATGAGCAGTTCTTC. Its translation: CASSQPGGGEYNEQFF. The rearrangement links TRBV14 to TRBJ2-1; 9 bases line up with TRBD2. Per the germline V gene, CDR1 is SGHDN and CDR2 is FVKESK. Unmatched junction bases numbered 6, after V lost 2 bases and J lost 4 bases. The CDR3 runs to 16 residues.

The rearrangement uses TRBV5-4 and TRBJ2-5; 7 bases align to TRBD2. CDR1 is SGHNT, CDR2 YYREEE, per germline (reference sequence). Trimming at V came to 7 bases and at J to 5 bases, leaving 17 bases not matched to a gene. The CDR3 is 16 residues long. This CDR3 is CASSVPVGPGGETQYF. The CDR3 nucleotides read TGTGCCAGCTCCGTTCCGGTAGGGCCCGGGGGGGAGACCCAGTACTTC.

This clone occurred once. The J gene is TRBJ1-5, the V gene TRBV19; D is unresolved. V dropped 3 bases and J dropped 2 bases, with 14 bases sitting between them. The germline V gene has CDR1 LNHDA and CDR2 SQIVND (reference sequence). CDR3 length: 16 residues. CDR3 loop: CASSMVGRSGNQPQHF. CDR3 coding DNA: TGTGCCAGTAGTATGGTTGGGAGGAGTGGCAATCAGCCCCAGCATTTT.

This chain connects TRBV10-3 to TRBJ1-1; 9 bases match TRBD1. This CDR3 spans 16 amino acids. Unmatched junction bases numbered 10, after V lost 3 bases and J lost 5 bases. The germline CDR1 and CDR2 sequences are ENHRY and SYGVKD. CDR3 loop: CAISDSSGQGKTEAFF. For the CDR3, the DNA is TGTGCCATCAGTGATTCCTCGGGACAGGGAAAAACTGAAGCTTTCTTT.

This clone was recorded only once. V gene TRBV14 combines with J gene TRBJ1-2, with 8 nucleotides matching TRBD1. Germline V CDR1 and CDR2: SGHDN, FVKESK. The CDR3 has 14 residues. The trim removed 4 bases at V and 7 bases at J, leaving 8 bases unmatched. CDR3 coding DNA: TGTGCCAGCAGCCTCAAGGACAGGGAGGGTGGCTACACCTTC. Protein product: CASSLKDREGGYTF.

In this sample, this clone turned up once. The genes are TRBV7-2 and TRBJ2-3, with D unresolved. The CDR3 covers 13 residues. Trimming cost V 7 bases and J 2 bases, with 10 bases left between them. In germline, CDR1 is SGHTA, CDR2 FQGNSA. CDR3 nucleotides: TGTGCCAGCAACCCCTTTTACACAGATACGCAGTATTTT. Translation gives CASNPFYTDTQYF.

This chain links TRBV28 with TRBJ1-2; a possible D gene is TRBD1 (5 bases). The CDR3 runs to 14 residues. Trimming shortened V by 6 bases and J by 8 bases, and 19 bases separated the two germline ends. Germline V CDR1 and CDR2: MDHEN, SYDVKM. CDR3 loop: CASSPPSGRDGYTF. CDR3 sequence (DNA): TGTGCCAGCAGCCCCCCGTCGGGGAGGGACGGCTACACCTTC.

The J gene is TRBJ1-1, the V gene TRBV6-5; tentative D call: TRBD1 (6 bases). The CDR3 has 15 residues. Germline assignment: CDR1 MNHEY and CDR2 SVGAGI. V was cut by 4 bases and J by 5 bases, with 17 bases left in between. The CDR3 region has the DNA TGTGCCAGCAGTTCCCAGGGGATAGAAAAGACTGAAGCTTTCTTT. It yields the protein CASSSQGIEKTEAFF.

V usage is TRBV11-3 and J usage is TRBJ2-3, with 7 bases aligning to TRBD1. Germline assignment: CDR1 SGHNT and CDR2 YENEEA. The CDR3 consists of 16 residues. J gave up 3 bases and V 5 bases, and 11 bases lay outside the gene matches. CDR3 loop: CASSPGVGRGTDTQYF. The CDR3 nucleotides are TGTGCCAGCAGCCCAGGGGTGGGCAGGGGGACAGATACGCAGTATTTT. The full variable domain, completed using reference TRBV11-3 and TRBJ2-3, is EAGVVQSPRYKIIEKKQPVAFWCNPISGHNTLYWYLQNLGQGPELLIRYENEEAVDDSQLPKDRFSAERLKGVDSTLKIQPAELGDSAVYLCASSPGVGRGTDTQYFGPGTRLTVL.

The rearrangement joins TRBV5-1 to TRBJ2-3, with 7 positions matching TRBD2. Unmatched junction bases numbered 7, after V lost 4 bases and J lost 2 bases. The germline V gene encodes CDR1 SGHRS and CDR2 YFSETQ. CDR3 length: 15 residues. The CDR3 protein is CASSIRLAFTDTQYF. DNA of the CDR3: TGCGCCAGCAGCATCCGACTAGCTTTCACAGATACGCAGTATTTT. Full variable domain (rest looked up from reference TRBV5-1 and TRBJ2-3): KAGVTQTPRYLIKTRGQQVTLSCSPISGHRSVSWYQQTPGQGLQFLFEYFSETQRNKGNFPGRFSGRQFSNSRSEMNVSTLELGDSALYLCASSIRLAFTDTQYFGPGTRLTVL.

V gene TRBV5-3 combines with J gene TRBJ1-6; D is unclear. TRBV5-3 is labeled an ORF, and its function is uncertain. The CDR3 has 16 residues. V gave up 6 bases and J gave up 0 bases, with 13 bases separating them. CDR3 coding DNA: TGTGCCAGAACCTCAAGACTGAGCTCCTATAATTCACCCCTCCACTTT. It codes for CARTSRLSSYNSPLHF.

CDR3 sequence (DNA): TGCGCCAGCAGCCAAGGAGACAGGGGTAATTCACCCCTCCACTTT. Its protein is CASSQGDRGNSPLHF. V is TRBV4-1 and J is TRBJ1-6, with TRBD1 matching over 8 bases. CDR1 and CDR2 from the germline V gene are MGHRA and YSYEKL. V was clipped by 1 base and J by 6 bases; unmatched bases: 2. The CDR3 covers 15 residues.

The chain joins TRBV10-2 to TRBJ1-5; no clear D gene. Looked up from germline, CDR1 is WSHSY and CDR2 is SAAADI. V was trimmed by 9 bases and J by 5 bases, leaving 11 bases between them. The length of the CDR3 is 12 residues. CDR3: CASSLIYQPQHF. The CDR3 nucleotides are TGCGCCAGTTCATTGATTTATCAGCCCCAGCATTTT.

This sequence joins TRBV28 and TRBJ2-1; no clear D. The CDR3 is 17 amino acids. V gave up 1 base and J gave up 0 bases, with 13 bases separating them. Germline CDR1 and CDR2: MDHEN and SYDVKM. The CDR3 DNA is TGTGCCAGCAGTTTATTTGTCCCCCTCAGCTCCTACAATGAGCAGTTCTTC. Protein sequence: CASSLFVPLSSYNEQFF.

The V and J genes are TRBV5-4 and TRBJ2-3, with TRBD2 identical over 9 bases. The germline V gene has CDR1 SGHNT and CDR2 YYREEE (reference sequence). The CDR3 runs to 18 residues. V dropped 5 bases and J dropped 3; count of bases not matched to a gene: 16. DNA for the CDR3: TGTGCCAGCAGTAGAGGCGGGGGGGCCGGGTTGTCGACAGATACGCAGTATTTT. Its protein product is CASSRGGGAGLSTDTQYF.

This chain uses TRBV6-1 with TRBJ2-5; 11 positions agree with TRBD2. CDR1 MNHNS and CDR2 SASEGT come from the germline V gene. The CDR3 spans 16 residues. Trimming took 0 bases from V and 4 from J; bases not matched to a gene: 4. CDR3 loop: CASSEAVAGGPETQYF. CDR3 bases: TGTGCCAGCAGTGAAGCGGTAGCGGGGGGGCCAGAGACCCAGTACTTC.

This CDR3 is CASSQPMTPSSGNTIYF. CDR3 nucleotides: TGCGCCAGCAGCCAACCGATGACTCCTAGCTCTGGAAACACCATATATTTT. This sequence joins TRBV4-1 and TRBJ1-3; D is undetermined. CDR1 is MGHRA, CDR2 YSYEKL, per germline. The CDR3 is made up of 17 amino acids. Trimming removed 2 bases at V and 0 bases at J, with 14 bases between.

Comment on this clone: Its ends do not fully match the called genes, so a read error is possible. This rearrangement joins TRBV5-8 to TRBJ1-4; 10 bases agree with TRBD1. The CDR3 sequence is 19 residues long. Germline CDR1 and CDR2: SGHTS and YDEGEE. CDR3 sequence (DNA): TGTGTCAGCAGCCCCGAGGACAGGGGGATTATGAATCGTGGTGAAAAACTGTTTTTT. This encodes CVSSPEDRGIMNRGEKLFF.